This T cell receptor (beta chain) is drawn from a study of blood T cells in healthy people across ages. Regarding the study as a whole: Roughly linear declines in TCR beta diversity per million T cells occurred with age.

The germline CDR1 and CDR2 sequences are LGHNT and FRNRAP. The CDR3 sequence is 15 residues long. Losses at the gene ends were 5 bases for V and 2 bases for J; bases not matched to a gene: 6. It was with a sample-barcoded 5' primer and a J-beta primer mix that a second PCR of about 6 to 11 cycles was run. Each CDR3 protein gets one entry after TCRdb re-called the 5' RACE reads with MiXCR. The sample shows 1.5 million to 2 million distinct CDR3 sequences, approximately 30% of them seen only once. This clonotype has only one observation. Its specificity is unknown. Sequenced sample: blood. This chain joins TRBV12-5 and TRBJ2-4, with 7 nucleotides matching TRBD1. The clonotype originates from a woman between 25 and 40 years old in good health. The CDR3, as DNA: TGTGCTAGTGGTGACCCAGGGGGAACCAAAAACATTCAGTACTTC. This translates into CASGDPGGTKNIQYF.